This T cell receptor (beta chain) comes out of a study of T cell changes during pregnancy in multiple sclerosis. Clones were read by immunoSEQ multiplex PCR, and TCRdb kept only the in-frame ones, dropping some. This sample has tens of thousands of clones; about 93% occur once, and the top ten carry roughly 0.5%. Looked up from germline, CDR1 is LNHDA and CDR2 is SQIVND (reference sequence). The CDR3 is 14 amino acids. V was pared by 7 bases and J by 4 bases, with 9 bases of the junction left unmatched. The rearrangement links TRBV19 to TRBJ1-2; TRBD1 matches at 7 bases. This material consisted of CD4+ T cells from peripheral blood mononuclear cells, taken in the first trimester of pregnancy. The receptor comes from a female donor with multiple sclerosis, enrolled in a pregnancy study. CDR3 protein: CASNQLRGTYGYTF. Written as DNA, the CDR3 is TGTGCCAGTAACCAACTCAGGGGGACCTATGGCTACACCTTC.